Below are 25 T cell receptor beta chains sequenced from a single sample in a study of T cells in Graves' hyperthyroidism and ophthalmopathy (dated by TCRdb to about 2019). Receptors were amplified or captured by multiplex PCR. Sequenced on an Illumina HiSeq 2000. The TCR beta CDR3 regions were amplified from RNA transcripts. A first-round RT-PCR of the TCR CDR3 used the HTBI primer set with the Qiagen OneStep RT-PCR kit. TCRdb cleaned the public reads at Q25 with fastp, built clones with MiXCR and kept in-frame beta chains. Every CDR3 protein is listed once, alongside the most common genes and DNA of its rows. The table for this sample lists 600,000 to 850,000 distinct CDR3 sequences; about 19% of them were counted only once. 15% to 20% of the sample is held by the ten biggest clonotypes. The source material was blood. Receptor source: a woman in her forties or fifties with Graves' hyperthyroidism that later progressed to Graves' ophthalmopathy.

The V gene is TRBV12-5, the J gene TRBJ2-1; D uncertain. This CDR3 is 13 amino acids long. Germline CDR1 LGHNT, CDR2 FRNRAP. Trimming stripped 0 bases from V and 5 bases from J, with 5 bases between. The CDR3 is CASGLVSNNEQFF. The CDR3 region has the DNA TGTGCTAGTGGTTTGGTCTCGAACAATGAGCAGTTCTTC.

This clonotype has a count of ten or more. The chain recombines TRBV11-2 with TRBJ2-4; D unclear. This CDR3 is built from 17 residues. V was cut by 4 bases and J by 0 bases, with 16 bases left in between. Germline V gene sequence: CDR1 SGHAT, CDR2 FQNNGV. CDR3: CASSSLGWRLAKNIQYF. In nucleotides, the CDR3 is TGTGCCAGCAGCTCCTTGGGGTGGAGACTAGCCAAAAACATTCAGTACTTC.

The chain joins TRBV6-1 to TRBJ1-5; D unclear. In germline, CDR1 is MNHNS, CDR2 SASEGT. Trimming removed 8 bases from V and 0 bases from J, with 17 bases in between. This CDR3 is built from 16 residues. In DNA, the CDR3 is TGTGCCAGCCGTTCTAACAGCCTCAATAGCAATCAGCCCCAGCATTTT. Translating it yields CASRSNSLNSNQPQHF.

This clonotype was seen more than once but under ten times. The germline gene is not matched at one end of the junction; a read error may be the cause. CDR3 amino acids: CASNEDTNYGYTF. CDR3 DNA: TGTGCCAGCAATGAAGACACCAACTATGGCTACACCTTC. This chain uses TRBV2 with TRBJ1-2; no clear D. In germline, CDR1 is SNHLY, CDR2 FYNNEI. There are 13 residues in the CDR3.

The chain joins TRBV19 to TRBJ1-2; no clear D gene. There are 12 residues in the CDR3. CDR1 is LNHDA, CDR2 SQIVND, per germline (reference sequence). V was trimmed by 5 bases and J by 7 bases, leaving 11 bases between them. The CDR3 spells CASSPGVGGYTF. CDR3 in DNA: TGTGCCAGTAGTCCCGGCGTTGGTGGCTACACCTTC.

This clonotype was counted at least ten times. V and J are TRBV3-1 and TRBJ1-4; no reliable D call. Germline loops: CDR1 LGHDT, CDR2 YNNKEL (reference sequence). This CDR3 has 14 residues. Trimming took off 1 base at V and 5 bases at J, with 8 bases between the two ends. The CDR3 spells CASSQGNSNEKLFF. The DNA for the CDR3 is TGTGCCAGCAGCCAAGGTAACAGCAATGAAAAACTGTTTTTT.

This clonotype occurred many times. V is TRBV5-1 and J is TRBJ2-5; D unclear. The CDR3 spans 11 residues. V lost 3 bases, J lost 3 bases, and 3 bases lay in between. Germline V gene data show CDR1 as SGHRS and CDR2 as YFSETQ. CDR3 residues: CASSWKETQYF. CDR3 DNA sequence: TGCGCCAGCAGCTGGAAAGAGACCCAGTACTTC. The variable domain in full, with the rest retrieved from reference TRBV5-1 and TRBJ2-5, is KAGVTQTPRYLIKTRGQQVTLSCSPISGHRSVSWYQQTPGQGLQFLFEYFSETQRNKGNFPGRFSGRQFSNSRSEMNVSTLELGDSALYLCASSWKETQYFGPGTRLLVL.

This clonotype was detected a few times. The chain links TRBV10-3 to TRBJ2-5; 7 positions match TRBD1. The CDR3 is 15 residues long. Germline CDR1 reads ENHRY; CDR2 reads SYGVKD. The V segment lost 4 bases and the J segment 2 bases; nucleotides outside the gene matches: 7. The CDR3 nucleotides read TGTGCCATCAGTGTTCGAGGGGGCCTTCAAGAGACCCAGTACTTC. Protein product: CAISVRGGLQETQYF.

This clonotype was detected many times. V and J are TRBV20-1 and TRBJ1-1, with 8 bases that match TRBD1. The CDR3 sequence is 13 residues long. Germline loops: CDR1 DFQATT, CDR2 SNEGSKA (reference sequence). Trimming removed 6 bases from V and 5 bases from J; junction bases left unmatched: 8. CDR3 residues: CSARRGRWTEAFF. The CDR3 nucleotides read TGCAGTGCCCGCAGGGGGCGATGGACTGAAGCTTTCTTT.

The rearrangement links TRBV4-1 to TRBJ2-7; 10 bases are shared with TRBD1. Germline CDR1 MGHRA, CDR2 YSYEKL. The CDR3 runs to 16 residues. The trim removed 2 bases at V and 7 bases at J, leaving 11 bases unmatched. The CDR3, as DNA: TGCGCCAGCAGCCAACTTGCCGGACAGGGGGAAAGGGAGCAGTACTTC. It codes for CASSQLAGQGEREQYF.

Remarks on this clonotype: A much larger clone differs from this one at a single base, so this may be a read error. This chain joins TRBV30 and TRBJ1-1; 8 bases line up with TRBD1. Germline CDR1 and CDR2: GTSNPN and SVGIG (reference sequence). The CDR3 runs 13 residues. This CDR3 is CAWGRGRITEALF. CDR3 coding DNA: TGTGCCTGGGGCAGGGGGCGAATCACTGAAGCTCTCTTT.

The CDR3 loop reads CASSLKGRDGYTF. The CDR3 DNA is TGCGCCAGCAGCTTAAAGGGACGAGACGGCTACACCTTC. The V call is TRBV5-1, the J call TRBJ1-2; possible D gene TRBD1, 5 bases. V was clipped by 2 bases and J by 8 bases, with 13 bases between them. The CDR3 totals 13 residues. Germline V lookup: CDR1 SGHRS, CDR2 YFSETQ.

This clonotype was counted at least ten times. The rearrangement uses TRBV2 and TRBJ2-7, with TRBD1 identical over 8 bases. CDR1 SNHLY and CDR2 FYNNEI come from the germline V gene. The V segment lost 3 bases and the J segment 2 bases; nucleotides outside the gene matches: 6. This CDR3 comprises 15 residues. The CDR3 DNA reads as TGTGCCAGCAGTGACCCGGGACAGGTTACCTACGAGCAGTACTTC. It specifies CASSDPGQVTYEQYF.

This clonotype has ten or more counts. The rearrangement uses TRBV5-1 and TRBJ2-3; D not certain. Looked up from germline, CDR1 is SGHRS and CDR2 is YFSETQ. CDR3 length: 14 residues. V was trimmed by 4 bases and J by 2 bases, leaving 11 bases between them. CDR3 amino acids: CASSATTNTDTQYF. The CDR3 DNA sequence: TGCGCCAGCAGCGCAACCACAAACACAGATACGCAGTATTTT. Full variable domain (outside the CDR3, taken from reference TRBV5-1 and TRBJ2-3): KAGVTQTPRYLIKTRGQQVTLSCSPISGHRSVSWYQQTPGQGLQFLFEYFSETQRNKGNFPGRFSGRQFSNSRSEMNVSTLELGDSALYLCASSATTNTDTQYFGPGTRLTVL.

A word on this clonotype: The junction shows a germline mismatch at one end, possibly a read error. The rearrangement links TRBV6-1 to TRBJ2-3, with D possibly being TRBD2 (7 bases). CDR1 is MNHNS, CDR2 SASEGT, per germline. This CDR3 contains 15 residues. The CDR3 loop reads CASSEAGGATDTQCF. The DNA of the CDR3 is TGTGCCAGCAGTGAAGCTGGGGGGGCTACAGATACGCAGTGTTTT.

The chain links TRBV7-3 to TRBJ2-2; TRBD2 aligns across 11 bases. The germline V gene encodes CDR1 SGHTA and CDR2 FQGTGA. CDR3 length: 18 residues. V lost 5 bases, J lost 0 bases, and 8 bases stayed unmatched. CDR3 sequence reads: CASSTRTSGPSNTGELFF. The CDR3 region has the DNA TGTGCCAGCAGCACCAGGACTAGCGGGCCCTCGAACACCGGGGAGCTGTTTTTT. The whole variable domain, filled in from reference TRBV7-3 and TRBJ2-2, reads GAGVSQTPSNKVTEKGKYVELRCDPISGHTALYWYRQSLGQGPEFLIYFQGTGAADDSGLPNDRFFAVRPEGSVSTLKIQRTERGDSAVYLCASSTRTSGPSNTGELFFGEGSRLTVL.

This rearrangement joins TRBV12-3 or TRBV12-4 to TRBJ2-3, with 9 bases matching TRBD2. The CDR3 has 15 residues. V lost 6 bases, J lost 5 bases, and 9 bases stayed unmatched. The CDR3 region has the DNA TGTGCCAGCAGGGGACTAGCCGGAGAACAAGATACGCAGTATTTT. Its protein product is CASRGLAGEQDTQYF.

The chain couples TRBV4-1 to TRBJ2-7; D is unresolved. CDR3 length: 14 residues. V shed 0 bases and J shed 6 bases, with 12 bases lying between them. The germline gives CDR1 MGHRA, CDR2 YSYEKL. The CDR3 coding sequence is TGCGCCAGCAGCCAAGAGTGGTCGCAGGTCGAGCAGTACTTC. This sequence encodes CASSQEWSQVEQYF.

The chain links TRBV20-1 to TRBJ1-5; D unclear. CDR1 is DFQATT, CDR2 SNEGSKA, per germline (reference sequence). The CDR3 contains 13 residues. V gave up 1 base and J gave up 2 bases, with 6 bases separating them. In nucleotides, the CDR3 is TGCAGTGCTAGAGCCCAGCGCAATCAGCCCCAGCATTTT. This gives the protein CSARAQRNQPQHF.

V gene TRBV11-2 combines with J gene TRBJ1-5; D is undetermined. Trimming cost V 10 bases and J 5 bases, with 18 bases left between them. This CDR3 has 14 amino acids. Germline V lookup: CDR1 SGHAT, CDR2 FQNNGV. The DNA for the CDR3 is TGTGCCACCCGGAAAGCGGACTCAGATCAGCCCCAGCATTTT. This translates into CATRKADSDQPQHF.

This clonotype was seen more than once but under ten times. CDR3 in DNA: TGCGCCAGCAGCCCCCTCTCGAACAGGGACTACGAGCAGTACTTC. Protein sequence: CASSPLSNRDYEQYF. The gene calls are TRBV4-1 and TRBJ2-7, with D perhaps matching TRBD1 (6 bases). V shed 4 bases and J shed 3 bases, with 16 bases lying between them. Germline V lookup: CDR1 MGHRA, CDR2 YSYEKL. The CDR3 has 15 residues.

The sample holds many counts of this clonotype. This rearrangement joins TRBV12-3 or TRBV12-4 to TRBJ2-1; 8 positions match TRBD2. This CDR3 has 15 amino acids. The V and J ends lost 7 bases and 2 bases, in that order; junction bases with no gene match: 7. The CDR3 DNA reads TGTGCCAGCATACCACAGCGGGGGACCTACAATGAGCAGTTCTTC. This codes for CASIPQRGTYNEQFF.

This chain's CDR3 is CASSPPTGLDTEAFF. CDR3 in DNA: TGTGCCAGCAGCCCCCCGACAGGGTTGGACACTGAAGCTTTCTTT. The chain has TRBV9 and TRBJ1-1, with 7 bases aligning to TRBD1. The CDR3 length is 15 residues. The J segment lost 3 bases and the V segment lost 4 bases, leaving 9 bases of the junction unmatched. Germline CDR1 SGDLS, CDR2 YYNGEE. Based on the CDR3 plus reference TRBV9 and TRBJ1-1, the full variable domain is DSGVTQTPKHLITATGQRVTLRCSPRSGDLSVYWYQQSLDQGLQFLIQYYNGEERAKGNILERFSAQQFPDLHSELNLSSLELGDSALYFCASSPPTGLDTEAFFGQGTRLTVV.

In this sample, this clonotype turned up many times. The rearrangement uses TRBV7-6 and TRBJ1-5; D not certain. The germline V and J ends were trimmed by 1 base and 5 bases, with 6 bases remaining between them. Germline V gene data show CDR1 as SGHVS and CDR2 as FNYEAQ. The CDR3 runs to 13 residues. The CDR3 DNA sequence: TGTGCCAGCAGCTTAGGCAAGGATCAGCCCCAGCATTTT. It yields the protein CASSLGKDQPQHF.

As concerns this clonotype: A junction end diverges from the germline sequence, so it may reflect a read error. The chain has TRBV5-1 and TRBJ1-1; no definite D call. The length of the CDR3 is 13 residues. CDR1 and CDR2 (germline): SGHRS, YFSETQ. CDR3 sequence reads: CASSLERNAEAFF. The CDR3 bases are TGCGCCAGCAGCTTAGAGCGGAACGCTGAAGCTTTCTTT.